The present entry profiles one TCR beta chain with its context. The antigen remains undetermined. Possible read error: a much larger clone is one base away. These data originate in a study of breast tumors, draining lymph nodes, adjacent tissues. Study-wide results and limits: Tumor repertoires ranked between lymph nodes and nontumor tissue in diversity, with V and J gene preferences. The data were judged consistent with most tumor T cells coming from lymph node and expanding in tumor.

Breast cancer patients provided tissue from their axillary draining lymph nodes. V lost 0 bases and J 9 bases, leaving 13 bases between the germline ends. Per the germline V gene, CDR1 is SGHDT and CDR2 is YYEEEE. CDR3 size: 14 residues. TCRdb ran MiXCR on the multiplex PCR reads and lists one entry per CDR3 protein. Among about 100,000 distinct CDR3 sequences listed, around 21% were seen once. The chain recombines TRBV5-6 with TRBJ2-1; tentatively, D is TRBD1 (5 bases). The receptor comes from a female donor with breast cancer. Some clones in this sample may be carry-over from other donors' samples. Sequencing used axillary lymph node tissue. The CDR3 loop is CASSLGLEDSEQFF. CDR3 coding DNA: TGTGCCAGCAGCTTGGGACTCGAAGACAGTGAGCAGTTCTTC.